The next 26 T cell receptor beta chains were all read from a single sample in a study of cytomegalovirus exposure and HLA in healthy donors. This PCR relied on a set of 60 Vbeta primers and 13 Jbeta primers. Data came from immunoSEQ multiplex PCR; TCRdb stores just in-frame clones and leaves some out. This table has roughly 130,000 clones, around 84% appearing once. Sequenced material: PBMCs. These receptors were taken from a woman aged 18-29 years in good health and CMV-seropositive.

This clone appeared a single time. V is TRBV19 and J is TRBJ1-5; D possibly corresponds to TRBD1 (5 bases). V was trimmed by 1 base and J by 7 bases, leaving 14 bases between them. The CDR3 is 15 residues long. The germline CDR1 and CDR2 sequences are LNHDA and SQIVND (reference sequence). The CDR3, as DNA: TGTGCCAGTAGTATAGGAGCAGGGCTTGGGCAGCCCCAGCATTTT. It yields the protein CASSIGAGLGQPQHF.

This chain joins TRBV2 and TRBJ2-3; weak D call: TRBD2 (6 bases). This CDR3 region has 18 residues. From germline, CDR1 is SNHLY and CDR2 FYNNEI. Trimming removed 6 bases from V and 0 bases from J, with 22 bases in between. The CDR3 here is CASSEEGSLAASTDTQYF. Written as DNA, the CDR3 is TGTGCCAGCAGCGAGGAAGGGTCTTTAGCGGCAAGCACAGATACGCAGTATTTT.

The genes are TRBV7-2 and TRBJ2-1; 10 positions agree with TRBD1. The CDR3 spans 15 residues. Germline CDR1 and CDR2: SGHTA and FQGNSA. Trimming removed 6 bases from V and 9 bases from J; junction bases left unmatched: 11. This CDR3 reads CASRKGGQGRGEQFF. In DNA form, the CDR3 reads TGTGCCAGCAGAAAAGGGGGACAGGGGCGTGGTGAGCAGTTCTTC. Full variable domain (outside the CDR3, taken from reference TRBV7-2 and TRBJ2-1): GAGVSQSPSNKVTEKGKDVELRCDPISGHTALYWYRQSLGQGLEFLIYFQGNSAPDKSGLPSDRFSAERTGGSVSTLTIQRTQQEDSAVYLCASRKGGQGRGEQFFGPGTRLTVL.

The chain couples TRBV6-1 to TRBJ1-2, with D possibly matching TRBD1 (6 bases). Germline values: CDR1 MNHNS, CDR2 SASEGT. The V and J ends lost 6 bases and 1 base respectively, with 6 bases between them. The CDR3 sequence is 12 residues long. In nucleotides, the CDR3 is TGTGCCAGCAGGGACAGTAACTATGGCTACACCTTC. Protein sequence: CASRDSNYGYTF.

V and J are TRBV28 and TRBJ2-5; 9 bases agree with TRBD1. CDR3 size: 15 residues. With V trimmed by 2 bases and J by 2 bases, 3 bases remained unmatched. CDR1 is MDHEN and CDR2 is SYDVKM in the germline V gene. In DNA, the CDR3 is TGTGCCAGCAGTTTAACGACAGGGGGACAAGAGACCCAGTACTTC. As protein: CASSLTTGGQETQYF.

Remarks on this clone: At one end the junction does not follow the germline gene, possibly because of a read error. This chain connects TRBV10-3 to TRBJ2-3; TRBD1 matches at 7 bases. The CDR3 loop spans 18 amino acids. Germline V lookup: CDR1 ENHRY, CDR2 SYGVKD. The CDR3 DNA sequence: TGTGCCACCAGTGAGTCATTGAGGACAGGTTCTAGCACAGATACGCAGTATTTT. Amino acids: CATSESLRTGSSTDTQYF.

The CDR3: CASRDRAHGYTF. The CDR3 DNA reads TGTGCCAGCCGGGACAGGGCTCACGGCTACACCTTC. The V call is TRBV6-5, the J call TRBJ1-2; 9 bases align to TRBD1. In germline, CDR1 is MNHEY, CDR2 SVGAGI. The CDR3 is made up of 12 amino acids. The V gene end was trimmed by 8 bases and the J gene end by 8 bases; junction bases not matched to a gene: 6.

Worth noting for this clone: The germline gene is not matched at one end of the junction; a read error may be the cause. CDR3 bases: TGTTCCAGCAGCTACATCGGACGGGTAACAGGGGTAAATTCACCCCTCCACTTT. This translates into CSSSYIGRVTGVNSPLHF. The rearrangement uses TRBV7-9 and TRBJ1-6, with 7 bases matching TRBD1. Germline V gene data show CDR1 as SEHNR and CDR2 as FQNEAQ (reference sequence). This CDR3 has 18 amino acids. The full variable domain, with the rest looked up from reference TRBV7-9 and TRBJ1-6, is DTGVSQNPRHKITKRGQNVTFRCDPISEHNRLYWYRQTLGQGPEFLTYFQNEAQLEKSRLLSDRFSAERPKGSFSTLEIQRTEQGDSAMYLCSSSYIGRVTGVNSPLHFGNGTRLTVT.

The chain recombines TRBV29-1 with TRBJ1-2; maybe TRBD1 (6 bases). This CDR3 has 14 amino acids. Germline V lookup: CDR1 SQVTM, CDR2 ANQGSEA. V dropped 6 bases and J dropped 1 base, with 15 bases sitting between them. CDR3 loop: CSVVDRLHNYGYTF. DNA of the CDR3: TGCAGCGTAGTAGACAGGTTACATAACTATGGCTACACCTTC.

The chain combines TRBV1 with TRBJ1-1; no DNA check was done on the table's D call, TRBD1. TRBV1 is a known pseudogene. The CDR3 extends over 18 amino acids. In nucleotides, the CDR3 is TGCACCAGCAGCCACACCCTAGGAGACAGGGGGAATGGGACTGAAGCTTTCTTT. Its protein is CTSSHTLGDRGNGTEAFF.

In its sample, this clone was seen a few times. The chain has TRBV4-2 and TRBJ1-4; tentative D call: TRBD1 (6 bases). This CDR3 spans 14 amino acids. Looked up from germline, CDR1 is LGHNA and CDR2 is YNFKEQ. Trimming left V 4 bases short and J 6 bases short, with 12 bases between. Written as DNA, the CDR3 is TGTGCCAGCAGCCCGGGGACAACGGATGAAAAACTGTTTTTT. It is translated as CASSPGTTDEKLFF.

This clone appeared once. This chain links TRBV2 with TRBJ2-5; 7 bases fit TRBD1. Germline trimming cut 7 bases from V and 5 bases from J; bases unmatched to any gene: 7. Germline-derived CDR1 and CDR2 are SNHLY and FYNNEI. CDR3 length: 13 amino acids. The CDR3 protein is CASTAGGVETQYF. CDR3 in DNA: TGTGCCAGCACGGCAGGGGGTGTTGAGACCCAGTACTTC.

Concerning this clone: The junction departs from germline at one end; a sequencing error may be responsible. The chain joins TRBV7-9 to TRBJ2-7, with TRBD1 as a possible D gene (5 bases). This CDR3 has 11 residues. Per germline, CDR1 SEHNR and CDR2 FQNEAQ (reference sequence). As DNA, the CDR3 is TGTTCCAGCACCCTAGGGGCCGAGCAGTACTTC. Translated: CSSTLGAEQYF. The whole variable domain, filled in from reference TRBV7-9 and TRBJ2-7, reads DTGVSQNPRHKITKRGQNVTFRCDPISEHNRLYWYRQTLGQGPEFLTYFQNEAQLEKSRLLSDRFSAERPKGSFSTLEIQRTEQGDSAMYLCSSTLGAEQYFGPGTRLTVT.

The chain is built from TRBV2 and TRBJ2-2; 11 bases align to TRBD2. The germline CDR1 and CDR2 sequences are SNHLY and FYNNEI. This CDR3 spans 16 amino acids. The trim removed 4 bases at V and 7 bases at J, leaving 8 bases unmatched. The CDR3: CASSGRSGGAGGELFF. In nucleotides, the CDR3 is TGTGCCAGCAGTGGCCGTAGCGGGGGGGCCGGCGGGGAGCTGTTTTTT.

The chain carries TRBV5-6 and TRBJ2-5; 10 bases are a match to TRBD1. CDR3 length: 15 residues. The trim removed 3 bases at V and 5 bases at J, leaving 7 bases unmatched. Germline CDR1 and CDR2: SGHDT and YYEEEE. For the CDR3, the DNA is TGTGCCAGCAGCTCGCGCCCGGGACAGGGGGAGACCCAGTACTTC. Residues: CASSSRPGQGETQYF.

The genes are TRBV28 and TRBJ1-5; D gene unclear. CDR3 size: 12 residues. V gave up 7 bases and J gave up 8 bases, with 12 bases separating them. CDR1 MDHEN and CDR2 SYDVKM come from the germline V gene. The CDR3 sequence: CASTEGFEPQHF. DNA of the CDR3: TGTGCCAGCACAGAGGGTTTCGAGCCCCAGCATTTT.

The chain carries TRBV5-1 and TRBJ2-1; 12 bases map to TRBD2. In germline, CDR1 is SGHRS, CDR2 YFSETQ. This CDR3 contains 15 residues. V was pared by 4 bases and J by 9 bases, with 8 bases of the junction left unmatched. In DNA, the CDR3 is TGCGCCAGCAGCGCTAGCGGGGGGGCGATTAGTGAGCAGTTCTTC. It specifies CASSASGGAISEQFF.

This chain uses TRBV9 with TRBJ1-1; 7 bases agree with TRBD1. Germline loops: CDR1 SGDLS, CDR2 YYNGEE. CDR3 length: 12 residues. The V gene end was trimmed by 5 bases and the J gene end by 5 bases; junction bases not matched to a gene: 3. CDR3 bases: TGTGCCAGCAGTAGACAGGGAACTGAAGCTTTCTTT. Translated, it gives CASSRQGTEAFF.

Only one count was recorded for this clone. The J gene is TRBJ1-4, the V gene TRBV19; D remains ambiguous. The V and J ends lost 2 bases and 8 bases respectively, with 9 bases between them. Germline CDR1 and CDR2: LNHDA and SQIVND (reference sequence). The CDR3 is 13 residues long. The CDR3 DNA follows: TGTGCCAGTAGTATAAGCGCCTTAGAAAAACTGTTTTTT. This sequence encodes CASSISALEKLFF.

The chain has TRBV5-4 and TRBJ2-5, with 8 bases that match TRBD1. The assigned J gene may be wrong: the sequence end matches TRBJ2-7 better. Germline V CDR1 and CDR2: SGHNT, YYREEE (reference sequence). This CDR3 contains 15 residues. CDR3 nucleotide sequence: TGTGCCAGCAGCTTGGACGGGCGACAGGGGAACGAGCAGTACTTC. This gives the protein CASSLDGRQGNEQYF.

CDR3 DNA sequence: TGTGCCAGCAGCCGGGAGTATGGCTACACCTTC. This encodes CASSREYGYTF. The chain uses TRBV7-9 and TRBJ1-2; D is unresolved. The V end lost 5 bases, the J end lost 5 bases, and 6 bases lay between the germline ends. Germline V gene data show CDR1 as SEHNR and CDR2 as FQNEAQ (reference sequence). This CDR3 is 11 amino acids long.

The genes are TRBV6-5 and TRBJ1-5; no clear D. The CDR3 length is 13 residues. V was pared by 5 bases and J by 5 bases, with 10 bases between. Germline loops: CDR1 MNHEY, CDR2 SVGAGI. CDR3: CASSPLADQPQHF. Here the CDR3 DNA reads TGTGCCAGCAGTCCTCTCGCGGATCAGCCCCAGCATTTT.

The V gene is TRBV30, the J gene TRBJ2-1; D possibly corresponds to TRBD2 (5 bases). Germline CDR1 reads GTSNPN; CDR2 reads SVGIG (reference sequence). V lost 0 bases and J lost 0, with 18 bases in between. The CDR3 length is 18 residues. The CDR3 loop reads CAWSVPSRDYRSYNEQFF. CDR3 coding DNA: TGTGCCTGGAGTGTCCCCAGCCGAGACTACCGCTCCTACAATGAGCAGTTCTTC.

The V call is TRBV5-1, the J call TRBJ2-7; tentatively, D is TRBD1 (5 bases). The CDR3 extends over 12 amino acids. Germline V gene data show CDR1 as SGHRS and CDR2 as YFSETQ. V lost 4 bases, J lost 3 bases, and 8 bases lay in between. The CDR3, as DNA: TGCGCCAGCAGCAAGACAGACTACGAGCAGTACTTC. It translates to CASSKTDYEQYF.

The chain links TRBV2 to TRBJ2-7; TRBD2 is a possible D gene (5 bases). CDR1 is SNHLY and CDR2 is FYNNEI in the germline V gene. Trimming took 4 bases from V and 7 from J, leaving 20 bases between them. The CDR3 has 15 residues. CDR3 protein: CASSVGRSLRGEQYF. The CDR3 region has the DNA TGTGCCAGCAGTGTCGGCCGGTCCCTAAGAGGGGAGCAGTACTTC.

V usage is TRBV5-1 and J usage is TRBJ1-1, with TRBD1 matching 8 bases. There are 14 residues in the CDR3. Germline CDR1 reads SGHRS; CDR2 reads YFSETQ. V gave up 0 bases and J gave up 6 bases; unmatched junction bases: 4. The CDR3 region is CASSLGQGFSEAFF. The CDR3 DNA sequence: TGCGCCAGCAGCTTGGGACAGGGGTTCTCTGAAGCTTTCTTT.